The next 27 T cell receptor beta chains were all read from a single sample in a study of T cell repertoires in cytomegalovirus infection. No antigens are known for them. TCRdb itself ran the reads through MiXCR, one entry per CDR3 protein. This sample carries about half a million distinct CDR3 sequences, under 45% of them seen once, and the ten largest clones take around 44%. This material consisted of cultured PBMCs, taken from culture after CMV antigen stimulation. All receptors come from a human donor in good health (CMV status not recorded). Some clones in this sample may be carry-over from other donors' samples.

This clonotype is medium-sized. V is TRBV7-2 and J is TRBJ2-5, with D hard to call. In germline, CDR1 is SGHTA, CDR2 FQGNSA. V lost 3 bases and J lost 7, with 15 bases in between. The CDR3 is made up of 14 amino acids. CDR3 nucleotide sequence: TGTGCCAGCAGCTTTGACTCGTCCGGTGTGACCCAGTACTTC. This gives the protein CASSFDSSGVTQYF.

V and J are TRBV20-1 and TRBJ2-3, with 7 positions matching TRBD2. The CDR3 spans 16 residues. Germline V lookup: CDR1 DFQATT, CDR2 SNEGSKA (reference sequence). Trimming removed 6 bases from V and 0 bases from J; junction bases left unmatched: 12. The CDR3 loop reads CSATGVSGKSTDTQYF. CDR3 DNA: TGCAGTGCCACGGGAGTCAGCGGGAAAAGCACAGATACGCAGTATTTT.

This clonotype appeared many times. The CDR3 DNA reads TGTGCCAGCAGTTACTCGATAGGGACGGATGGCTACACCTTC. Translated, it gives CASSYSIGTDGYTF. The chain is built from TRBV6-2 or TRBV6-3 and TRBJ1-2, with D tentatively TRBD1 (5 bases). CDR1 and CDR2 (germline): MNHEY, SVGEGT. Trimming cost V 0 bases and J 6 bases, with 11 bases left between them. The CDR3 totals 14 residues.

J is TRBJ1-4 and V is TRBV12-3 or TRBV12-4, with D unresolved. The V and J ends lost 5 bases and 2 bases respectively, with 9 bases between them. This CDR3 is 14 amino acids long. DNA of the CDR3: TGTGCCAGCAGTCTCGGTACGACTAATGAAAAACTGTTTTTT. The encoded protein is CASSLGTTNEKLFF.

V and J are TRBV6-6 and TRBJ1-1; 10 bases line up with TRBD1. The V and J ends lost 5 bases and 11 bases, in that order; junction bases with no gene match: 17. The CDR3 sequence is 16 residues long. CDR1 is MNHNY and CDR2 is SVGAGI in the germline V gene (reference sequence). CDR3 in amino acids: CASSRTSETGTGVAFF. The CDR3 nucleotides read TGTGCCAGCAGTCGCACATCCGAGACAGGGACAGGGGTGGCTTTCTTT.

This clonotype was detected only a few times. A junction end diverges from the germline sequence, so it may reflect a read error. The CDR3 here is CASSLNSIDTQYF. CDR3 DNA: TGTGCCAGCAGCTTGAACAGCATAGATACGCAGTATTTT. This chain connects TRBV7-2 to TRBJ2-3, with D unclear. From germline, CDR1 is SGHTA and CDR2 FQGNSA. The CDR3 sequence is 13 residues long. The full variable domain, in which reference TRBV7-2 and TRBJ2-3 provide the parts outside the CDR3, is GAGVSQSPSNKVTEKGKDVELRCDPISGHTALYWYRQSLGQGLEFLIYFQGNSAPDKSGLPSDRFSAERTGGSVSTLTIQRTQQEDSAVYLCASSLNSIDTQYFGPGTRLTVL.

This clonotype is a singleton in its sample. The chain joins TRBV20-1 to TRBJ2-2; D gene uncertain. Trimming left V 0 bases short and J 5 bases short, with 7 bases between. CDR1 and CDR2 from the germline V gene are DFQATT and SNEGSKA (reference sequence). This CDR3 region has 13 residues. CDR3 loop: CSARDLSTGELFF. In DNA form, the CDR3 reads TGCAGTGCTAGAGATCTTTCGACCGGGGAGCTGTTTTTT.

This clonotype has a handful of counts. The J gene is TRBJ1-1, the V gene TRBV9; no definite D call. The CDR3 spans 15 residues. Per germline, CDR1 SGDLS and CDR2 YYNGEE. V was trimmed by 4 bases and J by 3 bases, leaving 16 bases between them. CDR3 DNA: TGTGCCAGCAGCCCCAGACATAGCTCGGACACTGAAGCTTTCTTT. It encodes CASSPRHSSDTEAFF.

The J gene is TRBJ2-1, the V gene TRBV27; 13 bases agree with TRBD2. V shed 6 bases and J 1 base; nucleotides not matched to a gene: 6. CDR1 and CDR2 from the germline V gene are MNHEY and SMNVEV (reference sequence). This CDR3 is 17 amino acids long. CDR3 residues: CASRGLAGIHSYNEQFF. CDR3 nucleotide sequence: TGTGCCAGCAGGGGACTAGCGGGAATACATTCCTACAATGAGCAGTTCTTC.

This chain connects TRBV5-1 to TRBJ1-5, with unresolved D. Between the trimmed V and J ends, which lost 4 bases and 0 bases, there was a span of 14 bases. This CDR3 contains 16 residues. From germline, CDR1 is SGHRS and CDR2 YFSETQ. The CDR3 region is CASSPEGMYSNQPQHF. For the CDR3, the DNA is TGCGCCAGCAGCCCCGAAGGGATGTATAGCAATCAGCCCCAGCATTTT. The whole variable domain, filled in from reference TRBV5-1 and TRBJ1-5, reads KAGVTQTPRYLIKTRGQQVTLSCSPISGHRSVSWYQQTPGQGLQFLFEYFSETQRNKGNFPGRFSGRQFSNSRSEMNVSTLELGDSALYLCASSPEGMYSNQPQHFGDGTRLSIL.

This clonotype was detected only a few times. The V and J genes are TRBV11-1 and TRBJ2-2; D unresolved. The CDR3 spans 16 residues. The V gene's germline CDR1 is SGHAT and CDR2 FQDESV (reference sequence). V dropped 7 bases and J dropped 2 bases, with 17 bases sitting between them. The CDR3: CASTKSRQPNTGELFF. The DNA for the CDR3 is TGTGCCAGCACAAAGTCTAGGCAGCCTAACACCGGGGAGCTGTTTTTT.

For this clonotype: One end of the junction is discordant with germline, which a read error may explain. The rearrangement joins TRBV7-6 to TRBJ1-3, with a weak D call TRBD1 (6 bases). Germline-derived CDR1 and CDR2 are SGHVS and FNYEAQ. This CDR3 spans 12 amino acids. The CDR3 spells CASSHGGDTVYF. Here the CDR3 DNA reads TGTGCCAGCAGCCATGGGGGGGACACCGTATATTTT.

The J gene is TRBJ2-4, the V gene TRBV12-3 or TRBV12-4; possibly TRBD2 for D (5 bases). This CDR3 is built from 14 residues. Trimming cost V 3 bases and J 2 bases, with 8 bases left between them. DNA for the CDR3: TGTGCCAGCAGTTTTGCGGGCCCCAAAAACATTCAGTACTTC. This encodes CASSFAGPKNIQYF.

The chain is built from TRBV18 and TRBJ2-3; D is possibly TRBD1 (6 bases). Germline lookup yields CDR1 KGHSH and CDR2 LQKENI. This CDR3 spans 13 amino acids. V dropped 3 bases and J dropped 6 bases, with 10 bases sitting between them. The CDR3 nucleotides are TGTGCCAGCTCACCGGGGGCAATGGATACGCAGTATTTT. Its translation is CASSPGAMDTQYF.

The rearrangement links TRBV5-4 to TRBJ1-2, with TRBD1 identical over 10 bases. The CDR3 sequence is 15 residues long. The junction had 6 bases not matched to a gene; V was cut back by 4 bases and J by 3 bases. The germline V gene has CDR1 SGHNT and CDR2 YYREEE (reference sequence). The CDR3 spells CASSEPGTGDYGYTF. In DNA, the CDR3 is TGTGCCAGCAGCGAACCCGGGACAGGGGACTATGGCTACACCTTC.

This clonotype was detected a few times. The genes are TRBV6-1 and TRBJ1-5; maybe TRBD1 (6 bases). V was shortened by 4 bases and J by 0 bases, with 10 bases between the two germline ends. Germline V lookup: CDR1 MNHNS, CDR2 SASEGT. The CDR3 spans 15 residues. This chain's CDR3 is CASSARQVSNQPQHF. CDR3 nucleotides: TGTGCCAGCAGTGCGCGACAGGTTAGCAATCAGCCCCAGCATTTT.

CDR3 nucleotides: TGTGCCTCCGGGACAGGTTTGGGACACCTCCACTTT. Residues: CASGTGLGHLHF. V and J are TRBV11-2 and TRBJ1-6; 8 nucleotides agree with TRBD1. The V gene end was trimmed by 11 bases and the J gene end by 15 bases; junction bases not matched to a gene: 12. CDR1 SGHAT and CDR2 FQNNGV come from the germline V gene. The CDR3 consists of 12 residues.

This clonotype was seen a handful of times. The chain combines TRBV12-5 with TRBJ1-1; D gene unclear. This CDR3 region has 14 residues. Looked up from germline, CDR1 is LGHNT and CDR2 is FRNRAP. V shed 0 bases and J shed 1 base, with 6 bases lying between them. Written as DNA, the CDR3 is TGTGCTAGTGGTTTGGTAGGTCGGAACACTGAAGCTTTCTTT. This encodes CASGLVGRNTEAFF.

The J gene is TRBJ2-1, the V gene TRBV30; no reliable D call. Germline values: CDR1 GTSNPN, CDR2 SVGIG (reference sequence). The V end lost 1 base, the J end lost 7 bases, and 17 bases lay between the germline ends. There are 15 residues in the CDR3. CDR3 DNA sequence: TGTGCCTGGAGTGGTCGCCCCTTAAAAAGGAATGAGCAGTTCTTC. Its protein product is CAWSGRPLKRNEQFF.

The gene calls are TRBV6-5 and TRBJ2-2; TRBD2 matches 15 bases. With 6 bases clipped from V and 8 bases from J, the junction kept 4 bases outside the gene matches. Germline values: CDR1 MNHEY, CDR2 SVGAGI. The CDR3 runs 15 residues. The CDR3 region is CASRAGTSGRGELFF. The CDR3 DNA follows: TGTGCCAGCAGGGCCGGGACTAGCGGGAGGGGGGAGCTGTTTTTT.

This chain uses TRBV6-2 or TRBV6-3 with TRBJ2-2; maybe TRBD2 (6 bases). Trimming shortened V by 2 bases and J by 13 bases, and 11 bases separated the two germline ends. The germline V gene encodes CDR1 MNHEY and CDR2 SVGEGT. This CDR3 has 12 amino acids. Here the CDR3 reads CASSYRAGRLFF. The CDR3 DNA sequence: TGTGCCAGCAGTTACCGCGCGGGAAGGCTGTTTTTT.

This chain uses TRBV5-4 with TRBJ2-7, with D maybe TRBD1 (6 bases). Per germline, CDR1 SGHNT and CDR2 YYREEE (reference sequence). CDR3 length: 14 amino acids. V was cut by 3 bases and J by 3 bases, with 13 bases left in between. CDR3 amino acids: CASSSGAGLYEQYF. The CDR3 nucleotides are TGTGCCAGCAGCTCAGGGGCGGGCCTCTACGAGCAGTACTTC.

This sequence joins TRBV2 and TRBJ2-3; 7 nucleotides match TRBD2. The junction had 8 bases not matched to a gene; V was cut back by 5 bases and J by 0 bases. Germline V lookup: CDR1 SNHLY, CDR2 FYNNEI. The CDR3 runs to 16 residues. The chain's CDR3 is CASSNLAEVSTDTQYF. CDR3 nucleotide sequence: TGTGCCAGCAGTAATCTAGCGGAGGTTAGCACAGATACGCAGTATTTT.

The chain uses TRBV6-1 and TRBJ1-1; D perhaps matches TRBD1 (5 bases). The germline gives CDR1 MNHNS, CDR2 SASEGT. There are 15 residues in the CDR3. Trimming left V 2 bases short and J 10 bases short, with 20 bases between. The CDR3 region is CASSERSHPRRGAFF. CDR3 nucleotide sequence: TGTGCCAGCAGTGAAAGGAGCCACCCCAGGAGGGGAGCTTTCTTT.

The J gene is TRBJ2-5, the V gene TRBV27; no firm D call. V was trimmed by 0 bases and J by 3 bases, leaving 11 bases between them. This CDR3 has 15 amino acids. The germline V gene has CDR1 MNHEY and CDR2 SMNVEV (reference sequence). The CDR3 here is CASSLSGLVKETQYF. The CDR3 region has the DNA TGTGCCAGCAGTTTATCTGGCCTAGTTAAAGAGACCCAGTACTTC.

The J gene is TRBJ1-1, the V gene TRBV27; possible D gene TRBD1, 5 bases. Looked up from germline, CDR1 is MNHEY and CDR2 is SMNVEV (reference sequence). The V end lost 7 bases, the J end lost 0 bases, and 9 bases lay between the germline ends. The CDR3 has 13 residues. CDR3 DNA: TGTGCCAGCACTGGGGGATTGAACACTGAAGCTTTCTTT. The encoded protein is CASTGGLNTEAFF.

CDR3 in DNA: TGTGCCAGCAGCTTGAGACACCGGGACAATGAGCAGTTCTTC. Translation: CASSLRHRDNEQFF. The chain uses TRBV7-2 and TRBJ2-1; no definite D call. Trimming cost V 3 bases and J 5 bases, with 11 bases left between them. The CDR3 contains 14 residues. Per germline, CDR1 SGHTA and CDR2 FQGNSA. Based on the CDR3 plus reference TRBV7-2 and TRBJ2-1, the full variable domain is GAGVSQSPSNKVTEKGKDVELRCDPISGHTALYWYRQSLGQGLEFLIYFQGNSAPDKSGLPSDRFSAERTGGSVSTLTIQRTQQEDSAVYLCASSLRHRDNEQFFGPGTRLTVL.